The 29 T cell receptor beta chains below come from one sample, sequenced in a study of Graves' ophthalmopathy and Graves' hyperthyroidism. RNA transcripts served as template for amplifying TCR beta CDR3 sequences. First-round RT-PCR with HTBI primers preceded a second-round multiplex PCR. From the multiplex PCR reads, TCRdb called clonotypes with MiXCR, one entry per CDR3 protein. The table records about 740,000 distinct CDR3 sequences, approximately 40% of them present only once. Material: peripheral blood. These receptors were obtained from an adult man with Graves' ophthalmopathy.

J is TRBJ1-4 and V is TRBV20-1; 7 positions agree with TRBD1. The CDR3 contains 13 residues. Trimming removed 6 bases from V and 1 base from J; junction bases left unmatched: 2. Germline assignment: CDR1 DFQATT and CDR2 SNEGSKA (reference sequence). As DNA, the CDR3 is TGCAGTGCATGGACAGGAACTAATGAAAAACTGTTTTTT. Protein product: CSAWTGTNEKLFF.

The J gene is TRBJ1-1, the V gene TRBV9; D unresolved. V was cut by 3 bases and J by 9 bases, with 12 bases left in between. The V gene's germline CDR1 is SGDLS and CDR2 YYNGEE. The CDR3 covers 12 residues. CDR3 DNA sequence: TGTGCCAGCAGCGCTATAGGTGTCAAAGCTTTCTTT. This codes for CASSAIGVKAFF.

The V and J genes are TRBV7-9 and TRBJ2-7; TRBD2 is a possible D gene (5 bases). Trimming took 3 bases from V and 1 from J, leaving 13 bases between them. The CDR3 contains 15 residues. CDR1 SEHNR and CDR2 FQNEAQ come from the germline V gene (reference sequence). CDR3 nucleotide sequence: TGTGCCAGCAGCTTTAGGAGCGGCGATTCCTACGAGCAGTACTTC. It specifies CASSFRSGDSYEQYF.

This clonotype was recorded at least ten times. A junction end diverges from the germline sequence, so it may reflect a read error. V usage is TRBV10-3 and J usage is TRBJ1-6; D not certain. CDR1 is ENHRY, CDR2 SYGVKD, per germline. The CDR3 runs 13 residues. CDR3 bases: TGTGCCAGCAGTGAGGGTAGTGATTCACCCCTCCACTTT. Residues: CASSEGSDSPLHF.

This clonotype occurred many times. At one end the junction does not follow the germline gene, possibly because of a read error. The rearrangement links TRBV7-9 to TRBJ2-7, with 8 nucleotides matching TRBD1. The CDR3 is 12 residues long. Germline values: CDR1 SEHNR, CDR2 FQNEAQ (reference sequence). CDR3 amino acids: CASSLADRDLNF. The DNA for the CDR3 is TGTGCCAGCAGCTTAGCGGACAGGGACCTGAACTTC.

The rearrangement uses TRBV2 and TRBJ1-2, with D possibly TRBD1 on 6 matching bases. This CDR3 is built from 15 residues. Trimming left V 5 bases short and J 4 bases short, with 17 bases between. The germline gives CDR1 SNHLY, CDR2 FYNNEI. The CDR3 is CASSYARRGSYGYTF. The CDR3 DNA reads TGTGCCAGCAGTTACGCCAGGAGGGGGAGCTATGGCTACACCTTC.

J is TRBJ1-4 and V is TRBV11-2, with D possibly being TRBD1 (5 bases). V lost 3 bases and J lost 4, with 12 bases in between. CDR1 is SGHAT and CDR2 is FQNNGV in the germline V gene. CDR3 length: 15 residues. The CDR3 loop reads CASSLVGALNEKLFF. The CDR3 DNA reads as TGTGCCAGCAGCTTGGTCGGGGCACTTAATGAAAAACTGTTTTTT.

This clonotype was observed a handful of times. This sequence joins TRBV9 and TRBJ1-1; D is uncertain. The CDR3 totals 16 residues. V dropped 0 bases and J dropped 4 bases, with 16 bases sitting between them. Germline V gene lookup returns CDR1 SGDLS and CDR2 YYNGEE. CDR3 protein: CASSVDASKRATEAFF. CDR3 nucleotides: TGTGCCAGCAGCGTAGACGCGAGTAAACGGGCCACTGAAGCTTTCTTT.

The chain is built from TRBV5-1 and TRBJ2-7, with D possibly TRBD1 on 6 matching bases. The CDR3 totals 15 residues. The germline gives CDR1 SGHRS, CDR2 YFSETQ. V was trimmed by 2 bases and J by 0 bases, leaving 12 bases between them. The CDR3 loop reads CASSFGTRPSYEQYF. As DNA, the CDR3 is TGCGCCAGCAGCTTCGGGACACGGCCCTCCTACGAGCAGTACTTC.

This CDR3 is CASSYGVWGRGVEQYF. The CDR3 DNA follows: TGTGCCAGCAGCTACGGGGTTTGGGGGCGCGGGGTCGAGCAGTACTTC. V is TRBV11-2 and J is TRBJ2-7; D possibly matches TRBD1 or TRBD2 (6 bases each). The ends were cut back, 4 bases at V and 6 bases at J, with 22 bases in the middle. The V gene's germline CDR1 is SGHAT and CDR2 FQNNGV. The CDR3 covers 16 residues.

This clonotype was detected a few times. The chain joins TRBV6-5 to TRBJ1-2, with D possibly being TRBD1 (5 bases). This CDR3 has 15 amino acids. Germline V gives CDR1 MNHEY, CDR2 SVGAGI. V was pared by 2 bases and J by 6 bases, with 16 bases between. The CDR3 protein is CASSYPPGRGHGYTF. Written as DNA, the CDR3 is TGTGCCAGCAGTTACCCCCCGGGAAGGGGTCATGGCTACACCTTC.

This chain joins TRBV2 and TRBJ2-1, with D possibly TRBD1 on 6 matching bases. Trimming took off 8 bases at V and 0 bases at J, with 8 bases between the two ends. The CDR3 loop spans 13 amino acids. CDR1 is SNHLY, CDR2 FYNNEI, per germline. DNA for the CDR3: TGTGCCAGCGACAGGAACTCCTACAATGAGCAGTTCTTC. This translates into CASDRNSYNEQFF.

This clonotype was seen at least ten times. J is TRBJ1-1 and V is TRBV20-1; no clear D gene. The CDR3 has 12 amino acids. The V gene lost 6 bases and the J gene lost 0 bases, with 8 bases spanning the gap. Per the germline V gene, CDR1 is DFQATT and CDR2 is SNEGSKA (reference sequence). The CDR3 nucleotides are TGCAGTGCCGGAGGGATGAACACTGAAGCTTTCTTT. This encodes CSAGGMNTEAFF.

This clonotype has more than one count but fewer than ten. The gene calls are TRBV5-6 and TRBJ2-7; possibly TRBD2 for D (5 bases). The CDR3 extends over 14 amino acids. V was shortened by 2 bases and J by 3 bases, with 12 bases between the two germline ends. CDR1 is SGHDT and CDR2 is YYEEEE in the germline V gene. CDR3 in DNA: TGTGCCAGCAGCTTTGGGCACGGACTCTACGAGCAGTACTTC. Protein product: CASSFGHGLYEQYF.

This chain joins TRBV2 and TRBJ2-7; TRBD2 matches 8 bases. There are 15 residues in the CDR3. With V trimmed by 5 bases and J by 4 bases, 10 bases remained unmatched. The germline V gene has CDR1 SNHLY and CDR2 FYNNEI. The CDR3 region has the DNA TGTGCCAGCAGTTTCCTCGGGAGGGCCGTTTACGAGCAGTACTTC. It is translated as CASSFLGRAVYEQYF.

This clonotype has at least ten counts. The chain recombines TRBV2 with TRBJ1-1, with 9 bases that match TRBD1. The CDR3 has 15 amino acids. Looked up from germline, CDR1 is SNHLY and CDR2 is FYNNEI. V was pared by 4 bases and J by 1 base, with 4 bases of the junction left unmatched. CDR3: CASSVEQGANTEAFF. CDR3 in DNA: TGTGCCAGCAGTGTGGAACAGGGGGCGAACACTGAAGCTTTCTTT.

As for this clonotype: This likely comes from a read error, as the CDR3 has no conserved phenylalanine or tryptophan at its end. CDR3 amino acids: CASRPASEGGTYEQYS. CDR3 in DNA: TGTGCCAGCAGACCTGCAAGCGAGGGAGGGACCTACGAGCAGTACTCC. V and J are TRBV7-2 and TRBJ2-7; TRBD2 agrees at 7 bases. The CDR3 covers 16 residues. Germline V gives CDR1 SGHTA, CDR2 FQGNSA. V lost 6 bases and J lost 2; bases outside the gene matches: 13.

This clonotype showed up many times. The CDR3 region is CASSPPAGQGYTF. CDR3 coding DNA: TGTGCCAGCTCACCACCGGCAGGCCAAGGCTACACCTTC. The rearrangement links TRBV2 to TRBJ1-2; D gene unclear. Germline assignment: CDR1 SNHLY and CDR2 FYNNEI. The CDR3 covers 13 residues. V dropped 8 bases and J dropped 8 bases, with 18 bases sitting between them. Looking up the rest from reference TRBV2 and TRBJ1-2 gives the full variable domain: EPEVTQTPSHQVTQMGQEVILRCVPISNHLYFYWYRQILGQKVEFLVSFYNNEISEKSEIFDDQFSVERPDGSNFTLKIRSTKLEDSAMYFCASSPPAGQGYTFGSGTRLTVV.

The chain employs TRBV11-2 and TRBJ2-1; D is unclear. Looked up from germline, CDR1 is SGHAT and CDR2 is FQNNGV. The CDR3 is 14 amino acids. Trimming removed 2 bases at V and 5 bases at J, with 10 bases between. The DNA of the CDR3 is TGTGCCAGCAGCTTAAAAGGTCTCCACAATGAGCAGTTCTTC. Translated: CASSLKGLHNEQFF.

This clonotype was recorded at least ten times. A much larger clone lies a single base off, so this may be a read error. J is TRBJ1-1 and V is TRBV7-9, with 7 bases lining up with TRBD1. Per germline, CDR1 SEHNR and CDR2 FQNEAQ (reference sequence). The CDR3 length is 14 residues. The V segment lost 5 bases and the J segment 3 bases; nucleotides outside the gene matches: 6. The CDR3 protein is CASSVGTGDTEAFF. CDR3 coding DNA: TGTGCCAGCAGCGTAGGAACAGGGGACACTGAAGCTTTCTTT.

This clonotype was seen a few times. The CDR3 spells CSARDSPDSPLHF. The DNA for the CDR3 is TGCAGTGCTAGAGATTCCCCAGATTCACCCCTCCACTTT. The V and J genes are TRBV20-1 and TRBJ1-6; D is undetermined. V gave up 0 bases and J gave up 8 bases, with 8 bases separating them. Germline loops: CDR1 DFQATT, CDR2 SNEGSKA (reference sequence). The CDR3 sequence is 13 residues long.

The CDR3 DNA is TGCAGTGCTCGTCGTCCGGGACAGGGTATCTATGGCTACACCTTC. Protein sequence: CSARRPGQGIYGYTF. The V and J genes are TRBV20-1 and TRBJ1-2; 9 bases line up with TRBD1. Germline assignment: CDR1 DFQATT and CDR2 SNEGSKA (reference sequence). V shed 5 bases, J shed 4 bases, and the junction held 11 bases outside the gene matches. The CDR3 sequence is 15 residues long.

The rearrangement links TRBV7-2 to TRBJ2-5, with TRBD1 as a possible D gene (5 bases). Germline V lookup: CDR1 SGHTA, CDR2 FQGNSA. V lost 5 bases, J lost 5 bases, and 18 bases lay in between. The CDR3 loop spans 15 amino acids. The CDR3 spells CASSTSSGAAETQYF. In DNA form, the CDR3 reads TGTGCCAGCAGCACCAGTTCTGGGGCGGCCGAGACCCAGTACTTC.

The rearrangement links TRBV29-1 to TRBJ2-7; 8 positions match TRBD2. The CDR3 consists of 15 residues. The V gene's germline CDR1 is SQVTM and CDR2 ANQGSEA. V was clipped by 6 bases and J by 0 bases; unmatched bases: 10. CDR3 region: CSVAGDAKTSYEQYF. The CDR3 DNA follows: TGCAGCGTAGCGGGGGACGCGAAGACCTCCTACGAGCAGTACTTC.

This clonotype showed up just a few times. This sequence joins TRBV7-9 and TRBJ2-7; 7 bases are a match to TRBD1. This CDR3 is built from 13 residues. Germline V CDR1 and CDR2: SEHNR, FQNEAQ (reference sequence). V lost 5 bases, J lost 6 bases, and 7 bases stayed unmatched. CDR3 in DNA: TGTGCCAGCAGCCAGACAAACAGGGGCGAGCAGTACTTC. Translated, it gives CASSQTNRGEQYF.

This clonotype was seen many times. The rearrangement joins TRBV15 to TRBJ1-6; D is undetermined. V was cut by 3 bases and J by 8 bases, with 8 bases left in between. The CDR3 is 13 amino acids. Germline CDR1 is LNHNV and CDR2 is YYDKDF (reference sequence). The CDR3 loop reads CATSRGWYSPLHF. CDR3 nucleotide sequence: TGTGCCACCAGCAGGGGCTGGTATTCACCCCTCCACTTT. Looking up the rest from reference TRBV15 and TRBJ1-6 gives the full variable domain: DAMVIQNPRYQVTQFGKPVTLSCSQTLNHNVMYWYQQKSSQAPKLLFHYYDKDFNNEADTPDNFQSRRPNTSFCFLDIRSPGLGDTAMYLCATSRGWYSPLHFGNGTRLTVT.

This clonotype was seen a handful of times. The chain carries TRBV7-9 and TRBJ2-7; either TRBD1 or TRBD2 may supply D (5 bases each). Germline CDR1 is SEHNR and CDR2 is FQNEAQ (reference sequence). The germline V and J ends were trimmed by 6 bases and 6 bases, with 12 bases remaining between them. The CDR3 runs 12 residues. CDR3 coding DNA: TGTGCCAGCAGTTTCCAAGGGACCGAGCAGTACTTC. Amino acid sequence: CASSFQGTEQYF.

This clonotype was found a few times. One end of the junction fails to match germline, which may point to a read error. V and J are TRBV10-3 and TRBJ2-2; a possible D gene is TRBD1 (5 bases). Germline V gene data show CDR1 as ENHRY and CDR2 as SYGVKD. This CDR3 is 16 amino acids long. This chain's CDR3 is CASSPRQLRGTGELFF. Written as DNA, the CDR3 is TGTGCCAGCAGTCCCCGACAGTTAAGGGGAACCGGGGAGCTGTTTTTT.

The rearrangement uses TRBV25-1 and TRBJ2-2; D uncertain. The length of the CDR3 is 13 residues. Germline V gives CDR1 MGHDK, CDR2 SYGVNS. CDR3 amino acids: CAKGVSTGGELFF. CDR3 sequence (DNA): TGTGCGAAAGGTGTTAGTACTGGCGGGGAGCTGTTTTTT.